Listed here is a single TCR beta chain. The antigen is unknown. This sample is drawn from a study of CD8 T cells in Susac syndrome. Study-wide points: Clonal expansion did not appear in Susac syndrome CD4+ T cell repertoires. As acknowledged by the study, its TCR sequencing and HLA analysis included a relatively small number of individuals.

Between the trimmed V and J ends, which lost 3 bases and 1 base, there was a span of 6 bases. CDR1 is SGHTA and CDR2 is FQGNSA in the germline V gene. The CDR3 is 13 amino acids. Random-hexamer reverse transcription was applied to roughly 0.5 to 1 ug RNA. Multiplex PCR with immunoSEQ amplified the TCR beta CDR3 across 54 Vbeta and 13 Jbeta. TCRdb reprocessed the immunoSEQ multiplex PCR reads with MiXCR, giving one entry per CDR3 protein. The table records about 180,000 distinct CDR3 sequences, 90% to 95% of them present only once. The chain couples TRBV7-2 to TRBJ1-2; D is unclear. The receptor was isolated from a human donor with Susac syndrome. Sample: CD4+ T cells from PBMCs. In nucleotides, the CDR3 is TGTGCCAGCAGCTTTGGCAGTAACTATGGCTACACCTTC. The encoded protein is CASSFGSNYGYTF.